The 17 T cell receptor beta chains below come from one sample, sequenced in a study of blood T cell repertoires in COVID-19. Repertoires were generated with immunoSEQ multiplex PCR, while TCRdb's copy carries only in-frame clones and drops some. Seen here are tens of thousands of clones, less than 80% observed once, and the top ten hold about 4.2%. Source material: peripheral blood. The receptors derive from a woman aged 50 to 60 with acute or convalescent COVID-19.

This chain uses TRBV6-5 with TRBJ1-1, with TRBD1 identical over 9 bases. The CDR3 is 13 amino acids. The V and J ends lost 6 bases and 3 bases, in that order; junction bases with no gene match: 2. Germline values: CDR1 MNHEY, CDR2 SVGAGI. Here the CDR3 reads CASRRQGDTEAFF. The CDR3 DNA is TGTGCCAGCAGACGACAGGGGGACACTGAAGCTTTCTTT.

The gene calls are TRBV5-1 and TRBJ2-3; 7 nucleotides agree with TRBD1. J lost 12 bases, V lost 0 bases, and 7 bases had no gene match. This CDR3 is 13 amino acids long. CDR1 and CDR2 from the germline V gene are SGHRS and YFSETQ. The CDR3 protein is CASSLGEQGSQYF. The CDR3 DNA is TGCGCCAGCAGCTTGGGTGAACAGGGGTCTCAGTATTTT.

This chain joins TRBV9 and TRBJ2-7; 13 bases agree with TRBD2. CDR1 is SGDLS and CDR2 is YYNGEE in the germline V gene. CDR3 length: 17 amino acids. Unmatched junction bases numbered 10, after V lost 0 bases and J lost 7 bases. The CDR3 region has the DNA TGTGCCAGCAGCGTAGGACTAGCGGGGGGCCACGTGTCTGAGCAGTACTTC. This codes for CASSVGLAGGHVSEQYF.

In this sample, this clone turned up a few times. The chain is built from TRBV30 and TRBJ1-2; D gene ambiguous. V lost 0 bases and J 5 bases, leaving 19 bases between the germline ends. The CDR3 runs 16 residues. Germline CDR1 GTSNPN, CDR2 SVGIG (reference sequence). DNA for the CDR3: TGTGCCTGGAGTGTACTGGGCAGAGGGCTGGGTTATGGCTACACCTTC. Translation gives CAWSVLGRGLGYGYTF.

The chain joins TRBV15 to TRBJ1-4; no clear D. Trimming removed 1 base at V and 1 base at J, with 19 bases between. Germline CDR1 reads LNHNV; CDR2 reads YYDKDF (reference sequence). This CDR3 is built from 19 residues. The CDR3 nucleotides read TGTGCCACCAGCAGAGTCAGGAGGGAGGGAGGTAGAACTAATGAAAAACTGTTTTTT. It is translated as CATSRVRREGGRTNEKLFF. The full variable domain, rest sourced from reference TRBV15 and TRBJ1-4, is DAMVIQNPRYQVTQFGKPVTLSCSQTLNHNVMYWYQQKSSQAPKLLFHYYDKDFNNEADTPDNFQSRRPNTSFCFLDIRSPGLGDTAMYLCATSRVRREGGRTNEKLFFGSGTQLSVL.

This sequence joins TRBV13 and TRBJ2-7; weak D call: TRBD1 (5 bases). V was shortened by 3 bases and J by 3 bases, with 15 bases between the two germline ends. CDR3 size: 15 residues. Germline V gene sequence: CDR1 PRHDT, CDR2 FYEKMQ (reference sequence). The CDR3 loop is CASSFDGAGRYEQYF. DNA for the CDR3: TGTGCCAGCAGCTTCGATGGGGCTGGGCGCTACGAGCAGTACTTC.

The V and J genes are TRBV10-1 and TRBJ2-7; the D gene is possibly TRBD1 (8 bases). This CDR3 is 15 amino acids long. CDR1 is WNHNN, CDR2 SYGVQD, per germline (reference sequence). V was shortened by 2 bases and J by 5 bases, with 16 bases between the two germline ends. DNA of the CDR3: TGCGCCAGCAGTGAGAGACAGGGGACTATCGACGAGCAGTACTTC. It is translated as CASSERQGTIDEQYF.

The sample holds one count of this clone. The V gene is TRBV5-5, the J gene TRBJ1-5, with 8 bases fitting TRBD1. Germline V gene lookup returns CDR1 SGHKS and CDR2 YYEKEE (reference sequence). J gave up 6 bases and V 4 bases, and 6 bases lay outside the gene matches. The length of the CDR3 is 14 residues. CDR3 protein: CASSLGQGGQPQHF. Written as DNA, the CDR3 is TGTGCCAGCAGCCTAGGACAGGGAGGTCAGCCCCAGCATTTT.

The chain is built from TRBV28 and TRBJ2-5; a weak D match, TRBD1 (5 bases). Trimming shortened V by 7 bases and J by 6 bases, and 12 bases separated the two germline ends. The CDR3 has 12 amino acids. Germline CDR1 and CDR2: MDHEN and SYDVKM. CDR3 DNA: TGTGCCAGCACTCGGCGACAGAAGACCCAGTACTTC. It yields the protein CASTRRQKTQYF.

The chain recombines TRBV3-1 (or the pseudogene TRBV3-2) with TRBJ1-3, with a tentative D call TRBD1 (5 bases). Trimming shortened V by 4 bases and J by 3 bases, and 16 bases separated the two germline ends. The CDR3 is 16 residues long. Germline V gives CDR1 LGHDT, CDR2 YNNKEL (reference sequence). In DNA, the CDR3 is TGTGCCAGCAGCCCCGGGAGGGGATGGGTTGGAAACACCATATATTTT. Residues: CASSPGRGWVGNTIYF.

The chain recombines TRBV11-1 with TRBJ1-6; D unresolved. Germline lookup yields CDR1 SGHAT and CDR2 FQDESV (reference sequence). Trimming took off 5 bases at V and 6 bases at J, with 5 bases between the two ends. The CDR3 contains 12 residues. The CDR3: CASSLRNSPLHF. The CDR3 DNA sequence: TGTGCCAGCAGCCTGCGTAATTCACCCCTCCACTTT.

As concerns this clone: Sequence at one end of the junction differs from germline and may be a read error. The gene calls are TRBV29-1 and TRBJ1-2, with a tentative D call TRBD1 (5 bases). Germline V gene lookup returns CDR1 SQVTM and CDR2 ANQGSEA. The CDR3 is made up of 8 amino acids. Written as DNA, the CDR3 is TGCAGCGTTGATGGGGGAGGCTTC. It codes for CSVDGGGF.

The chain links TRBV12-3 or TRBV12-4 to TRBJ2-3, with D hard to call. The CDR3 has 11 amino acids. V was pared by 8 bases and J by 6 bases, with 9 bases between. CDR3 residues: CASRRLDTQYF. The CDR3 coding sequence is TGTGCCAGCCGCAGACTGGATACGCAGTATTTT.

The chain recombines TRBV3-1 (or the pseudogene TRBV3-2) with TRBJ1-5, with unresolved D. The CDR3 extends over 12 amino acids. Between the trimmed V and J ends, which lost 4 bases and 6 bases, there was a span of 7 bases. Germline CDR1 LGHDT, CDR2 YNNKEL (reference sequence). In nucleotides, the CDR3 is TGTGCCAGCAGCCCCGAGGGTCAGCCCCAGCATTTT. It specifies CASSPEGQPQHF.

The chain recombines TRBV19 with TRBJ1-3; 9 bases agree with TRBD1. The CDR3 has 14 residues. Germline V gene data show CDR1 as LNHDA and CDR2 as SQIVND (reference sequence). V shed 8 bases, J shed 4 bases, and the junction held 6 bases outside the gene matches. The CDR3 DNA follows: TGTGCCAGTGCGGGGACAGGGAACGGAAACACCATATATTTT. It is translated as CASAGTGNGNTIYF.

The V gene is TRBV12-3 or TRBV12-4, the J gene TRBJ1-2; TRBD1 matches at 8 bases. J lost 7 bases, V lost 4 bases, and 5 bases had no gene match. This CDR3 is 13 amino acids long. DNA of the CDR3: TGTGCCAGCAGTTCAAACAGGGGGGGTGGCTACACCTTC. This sequence encodes CASSSNRGGGYTF.

As for this clone: Different DNA sequences within this sample yield the same CDR3. The chain recombines TRBV19 with TRBJ1-5; TRBD1 agrees at 8 bases. V was pared by 5 bases and J by 4 bases, with 4 bases of the junction left unmatched. Germline V CDR1 and CDR2: LNHDA, SQIVND (reference sequence). The CDR3 loop spans 14 amino acids. CDR3 residues: CASSATGGNQPQHF. As DNA, the CDR3 is TGTGCCAGTAGTGCTACAGGGGGTAATCAGCCCCAGCATTTT.